What follows are 7 T cell receptor beta chains derived from one specimen sequenced in a study of T cells in Graves' hyperthyroidism and ophthalmopathy. Amplification of TCR beta CDR3 regions was performed using RNA transcripts as template. First-round RT-PCR with HTBI primers amplified the TCR CDR3 region. TCRdb independently ran MiXCR on the multiplex PCR reads; one entry per CDR3 protein. The sample has 400,000 to 550,000 distinct CDR3 sequences, 13% to 15% seen once. The sample comprised blood. The receptors were sampled from a young woman with Graves' hyperthyroidism.

This sequence joins TRBV11-2 and TRBJ1-1, with TRBD1 as a possible D gene (5 bases). This CDR3 is built from 14 residues. Germline CDR1 reads SGHAT; CDR2 reads FQNNGV. V shed 2 bases and J shed 3 bases, with 10 bases lying between them. The CDR3 region has the DNA TGTGCCAGCAGCTTAATAGGGGCGGACACTGAAGCTTTCTTT. This codes for CASSLIGADTEAFF.

V is TRBV30 and J is TRBJ1-5, with D tentatively TRBD1 (6 bases). Germline assignment: CDR1 GTSNPN and CDR2 SVGIG (reference sequence). This CDR3 comprises 13 residues. V gave up 2 bases and J gave up 3 bases, with 8 bases separating them. The CDR3 DNA reads as TGTGCCTGGAGTTTGGGGGCCAATCAGCCCCAGCATTTT. It encodes CAWSLGANQPQHF.

The chain joins TRBV25-1 to TRBJ1-1; 10 nucleotides line up with TRBD1. The length of the CDR3 is 17 residues. J was trimmed by 6 bases and V by 6 bases; bases with no gene match: 16. Germline V gives CDR1 MGHDK, CDR2 SYGVNS. CDR3 in amino acids: CASSPTRQTGGYPEAFF. Here the CDR3 DNA reads TGTGCCAGCAGCCCCACGAGGCAGACAGGGGGCTACCCTGAAGCTTTCTTT.

This clonotype was detected many times. The chain carries TRBV20-1 and TRBJ1-2, with TRBD1 as a possible D gene (5 bases). The germline gives CDR1 DFQATT, CDR2 SNEGSKA (reference sequence). CDR3 length: 13 amino acids. With 0 bases removed from V and 4 bases from J, the gap between germline ends came to 9 bases. The CDR3 sequence is CSARDGGGYGYTF. For the CDR3, the DNA is TGCAGTGCTAGAGACGGCGGGGGCTATGGCTACACCTTC.

This clonotype was counted at least ten times. V is TRBV28 and J is TRBJ2-7; TRBD1 matches 8 bases. The CDR3 consists of 12 residues. Per the germline V gene, CDR1 is MDHEN and CDR2 is SYDVKM. With V trimmed by 10 bases and J by 5 bases, 7 bases remained unmatched. This CDR3 is CATKDRVNEQYF. DNA for the CDR3: TGTGCCACAAAGGACAGGGTCAACGAGCAGTACTTC. Using reference TRBV28 and TRBJ2-7 for the parts outside the CDR3, the full variable domain is DVKVTQSSRYLVKRTGEKVFLECVQDMDHENMFWYRQDPGLGLRLIYFSYDVKMKEKGDIPEGYSVSREKKERFSLILESASTNQTSMYLCATKDRVNEQYFGPGTRLTVT.

This clonotype came up a few times. Being one base from a much bigger clone, this may be a read error. The V gene is TRBV6-5, the J gene TRBJ2-5; D is perhaps TRBD1 (5 bases). Between the trimmed V and J ends, which lost 4 bases and 3 bases, there was a span of 9 bases. The CDR3 is 13 residues long. Looked up from germline, CDR1 is MNHEY and CDR2 is SVGAGI. The CDR3 DNA follows: TGTGCCAGCAGTTTTGGGGCAGAAGAGACCCAGTACTTC. It is translated as CASSFGAEETQYF.

This clonotype was seen at least ten times. CDR3 sequence: CSVESVTEAFF. The CDR3 DNA is TGCAGCGTTGAGTCGGTAACTGAAGCTTTCTTT. V gene TRBV29-1 combines with J gene TRBJ1-1; D unresolved. The CDR3 runs to 11 residues. The V end lost 3 bases, the J end lost 5 bases, and 7 bases lay between the germline ends. Germline V lookup: CDR1 SQVTM, CDR2 ANQGSEA.